This T cell receptor (beta chain) comes out of a study of vaccination and CD4 T cells after COVID-19. The sample's treatment: roughly nine-day PBMC culture with coronavirus spike peptide pools or control peptides (ViraFEST assay). Scientists ran DNA taken from cultured CD4+ T cells through the Oncomine TCR Beta short-read assay for sequencing. TCRdb re-derived calls from the PCR reads in MiXCR, one entry per CDR3 protein. The sample lists 20,000 to 30,000 distinct CDR3 sequences; about three fifths were seen once. Study-wide results and limits: Although the median of SARS-CoV-2-reactive clonotypes rose from about 20 to 38, the change was not significant.

Comments on this clonotype: The antigen remains undetermined.

Germline assignment: CDR1 SGHTA and CDR2 FQGNSA. Losses at the gene ends were 3 bases for V and 2 bases for J; bases not matched to a gene: 13. The CDR3 totals 19 residues. This sequence was found in a human donor who had recovered from COVID-19. Sequencing was carried out using CD4+ T cells from blood, cultured in vitro. The V call is TRBV7-2, the J call TRBJ2-6; 7 bases line up with TRBD1. In DNA, the CDR3 is TGTGCCAGCAGCTTGACGACAGGGCCAAACCGGGCTGGGGCCAACGTCCTGACTTTC. Protein: CASSLTTGPNRAGANVLTF.